This T cell receptor (beta chain) was observed in a study of persistence of HIV-infected CD4 T cells. Study outcomes and limitations: TCRbeta richness was lower in CMV- and Gag-responding cells than in anti-CD3/anti-CD28-responding cells. Proviral oligoclonality tracked with TCR oligoclonality within the same sorted cells. Degenerate expanded CDR3beta sequences were enriched among CMV- and Gag-responding cells.

The libraries were made with immunoSEQ version 4 in survey mode. TCRdb's copy holds only in-frame clones and misses some; the assay was immunoSEQ multiplex PCR. The table shows tens of thousands of clones, with approximately 90% occurring only once. This nonspecific control used anti-CD3/anti-CD28 bead stimulation of CD4+ T cells. Sorting of responding CD4+ T cells relied on upregulated CD40 ligand together with CD69. Concerning this clone: Its matching antigen is unknown.

The source of this sequence is an adult woman with HIV who was CMV-seropositive. This specimen was CD4+ T cells sorted from PBMCs after roughly 19-hour stimulation, taken from a patient who received antiretroviral therapy.

In DNA, the CDR3 is TGTGCCAGCAGTGAAGCGGGACGGAATAATTCACCCCTCCACTTT. As protein: CASSEAGRNNSPLHF. The chain links TRBV6-1 to TRBJ1-6; D is possibly TRBD1 (5 bases). This CDR3 spans 15 amino acids. The germline V and J ends were trimmed by 0 bases and 5 bases, with 8 bases remaining between them. CDR1 and CDR2 from the germline V gene are MNHNS and SASEGT.